These 5 T cell receptor beta chains were all obtained from the same sample, sequenced in a study of CD8+ T cells in alopecia areata. RNA was isolated and reverse transcribed to cDNA, the sequencing template. Measured with immunoSEQ multiplex PCR; TCRdb has only the in-frame clones, and not every one. The table records 90,000 to 120,000 clones, around 59% of them present only once. The specimen sequenced was CD8+ T cells sorted from blood. These receptors were collected from a human donor in good health.

This clone has more than one count but fewer than ten. The chain uses TRBV13 and TRBJ1-1; 7 nucleotides agree with TRBD1. V lost 5 bases to trimming and J lost 4 bases; unmatched junction nucleotides: 7. The germline V gene has CDR1 PRHDT and CDR2 FYEKMQ (reference sequence). CDR3 size: 14 residues. CDR3 bases: TGTGCCAGCAGCAGGACAGGACCGACCACTGAAGCTTTCTTT. It is translated as CASSRTGPTTEAFF.

The DNA for the CDR3 is TGTGCCAGCAGCTTCGAGGGGAGCACAGATACGCAGTATTTT. This codes for CASSFEGSTDTQYF. V usage is TRBV7-6 and J usage is TRBJ2-3; D tentatively reads TRBD1 or TRBD2 (5 bases each). CDR3 length equals 14 residues. Germline V gene lookup returns CDR1 SGHVS and CDR2 FNYEAQ. Trimming shortened V by 3 bases and J by 0 bases, and 7 bases separated the two germline ends.

This sequence joins TRBV6-5 and TRBJ2-1; no definite D call. CDR1 and CDR2 from the germline V gene are MNHEY and SVGAGI. V dropped 4 bases and J dropped 12 bases, with 16 bases sitting between them. The CDR3 is made up of 13 amino acids. The CDR3 DNA reads as TGTGCCAGCAGTTCCACCCCGACGTGGGGGCAGTTCTTC. Amino acids: CASSSTPTWGQFF.

This clone appeared a few times. The rearrangement joins TRBV27 to TRBJ2-5; 9 bases are a match to TRBD2. The CDR3 has 15 residues. After removal of 2 bases from V and 0 bases from J, the junction contained 1 base not matched to a gene. The V gene's germline CDR1 is MNHEY and CDR2 SMNVEV (reference sequence). The CDR3 DNA follows: TGTGCCAGCAGTTTAATAGCGGGGGACCAAGAGACCCAGTACTTC. Its protein product is CASSLIAGDQETQYF.

The chain carries TRBV5-3 and TRBJ2-3, with TRBD2 as a possible D gene (6 bases). TRBV5-3 is annotated as an ORF whose role is uncertain. This CDR3 has 14 amino acids. Deletions cut 1 base from V and 2 bases from J, with 8 bases between. The CDR3 protein is CARSLWRDTDTQYF. The DNA of the CDR3 is TGTGCCAGAAGCTTGTGGCGGGACACAGATACGCAGTATTTT.